This section outlines one TCR beta chain sequence together with its context. Source study methods: For nucleated cells, counts were estimated from reference gene primer amplification. Sequenced by immunoSEQ multiplex PCR; TCRdb stores in-frame clones only, minus some. V, J and clone size reflect that table, while D and trimming were determined from the DNA. This sample has 71,000 or so clones; over 75% occur once, and the top ten carry around 10%. These data are taken from a study of blood T cell repertoires in COVID-19. Study-wide background: From the United States, Italy and Spain came samples of acute and convalescent COVID-19. The analysed material was cDNA or gDNA that came from T cells, B-cell-depleted T cells, or PBMCs.

V gave up 3 bases and J gave up 3 bases; unmatched junction bases: 6. The CDR3 runs 14 residues. Per germline, CDR1 SGHRS and CDR2 YFSETQ. The receptor comes from a man over 45 with acute or convalescent COVID-19. Sequencing used peripheral blood. This chain connects TRBV5-1 to TRBJ2-7; 7 bases align to TRBD1. The CDR3 DNA is TGCGCCAGCAGCTCCGACAGGACAGGCTACGAGCAGTACTTC. It encodes CASSSDRTGYEQYF.